The rows below give T cell receptor beta chains drawn from one sample of a study of blood T cell repertoires in COVID-19. Data came from immunoSEQ multiplex PCR; TCRdb stores just in-frame clones and leaves some out. Of about 160,000 clones listed, roughly 85% are singletons. The sequenced sample was PBMCs or T cells enriched from blood (not recorded which). The receptors shown here come from a man aged 55 to 69 who had recovered from COVID-19. The CDR3 runs from the conserved cysteine through the conserved F or W. Each record gives: J gene, CDR3 length, clone size, D gene, V gene, CDR3 DNA, CDR3 protein. A D gene is named only where the DNA matches it firmly. Size is omitted from some rows. Given values are once, few, many or a class for expanded clones.

TRBJ2-1,15,few,-,TRBV6-5,TGTGCCAGCAGTTACTCGTCGGGGTATGACAATGAGCAGTTCTTC,CASSYSSGYDNEQFF
TRBJ2-7,14,-,TRBD2,TRBV28,TGTGCCAGCAGTTCCGGGACTAGGCGCTACGAGCAGTACTTC,CASSSGTRRYEQYF
TRBJ2-7,15,-,TRBD2,TRBV9,TGTGCCAGCAGCGCTACTAGCGGAGGTCCTACGAAGCAGTACTTC,CASSATSGGPTKQYF
TRBJ2-3,14,once,TRBD1,TRBV6-5,TGTGCCAGCAGTCCAGGGACAGAAGGGGTTACGCAGTATTTT,CASSPGTEGVTQYF
TRBJ1-1,21,few,-,TRBV21-1,TGTGCCAGCAGCAAAGGGTGCTCAACAGATCTTCACCTCACTGAAATTTCCGAAGCTTTCTTT,CASSKGCSTDLHLTEISEAFF
TRBJ2-7,15,-,-,TRBV7-6,TGTGCCAGCAGCTTAGAACTAGGGGGAGCTTACGAGCAGTACTTC,CASSLELGGAYEQYF
TRBJ2-1,14,-,TRBD1,TRBV7-2,TGTGCCAGCAGCTTGACCGGGACAGGGGGCCGACGGTTCTTC,CASSLTGTGGRRFF
TRBJ2-5,17,-,-,TRBV21-1,TGTGCCAGCAGCATTGGAGTGCGGGACAGGGTAAGGGAGACCCAGTACTTC,CASSIGVRDRVRETQYF
TRBJ2-3,17,-,TRBD1,TRBV28,TGTGCCAGCAGTTTATCGGGACAGGGGATTTTTGTGGATACGCAGTATTTT,CASSLSGQGIFVDTQYF
TRBJ2-1,19,-,TRBD2,TRBV5-4,TGTGCCAGCAGCGTCCGGAGGGGAACTAGCGGGAGGAAACACAATGAGCAGTTCTTC,CASSVRRGTSGRKHNEQFF
TRBJ1-4,15,-,-,TRBV7-2,TGTGCCAGCAGCTTGACATCCTCAACTAATGAAAAACTGTTTTTT,CASSLTSSTNEKLFF
TRBJ1-1,16,-,-,TRBV5-1,TGCGCCAGCAGCATCCATCCCGGGACACCGAACACTGAAGCTTTCTTT,CASSIHPGTPNTEAFF
TRBJ2-1,15,-,-,TRBV9,TGTGCCAGCAGCGTAGCAGAAGATCACTACAATGAGCAGTTCTTC,CASSVAEDHYNEQFF
TRBJ1-4,18,few,-,TRBV27,TGTGCCAGCAGTTTATCGCTGCCAACGGGAGCGACTAATGAAAAACTGTTTTTT,CASSLSLPTGATNEKLFF
TRBJ2-2,15,-,TRBD2,TRBV11-2,TGTGCCAGCAGCTGGCTAGCGGGAAGCGGCGGGGAGCTGTTTTTT,CASSWLAGSGGELFF
TRBJ1-2,14,-,-,TRBV7-2,TGTGCCAGCAGCTTAGGCGGGATCGCGGGAGGCTACACCTTC,CASSLGGIAGGYTF
TRBJ2-1,16,-,TRBD1,TRBV7-9,TGTGCCAGCAGCCCAGAGGGACAGCTGTGGTACAATGAGCAGTTCTTC,CASSPEGQLWYNEQFF
TRBJ1-2,15,-,-,TRBV2,TGTGCCAGCAGTGAGAAGCAGGGTGATAACTATGGCTACACCTTC,CASSEKQGDNYGYTF
TRBJ2-2,15,-,TRBD1,TRBV5-6,TGTGCCAGCAGCTTAATCGGGACAGGGGCCGGGGAGCTGTTTTTT,CASSLIGTGAGELFF
TRBJ2-2,17,-,TRBD1,TRBV5-1,TGCGCCAGCAGCTCCTCCCGAACAGGGGTAATCACCGGGGAGCTGTTTTTT,CASSSSRTGVITGELFF
TRBJ2-7,13,few,-,TRBV12-3/TRBV12-4,TGTGCCAGCAGTGAGGGAATCGGCTACGAGCAGTACTTC,CASSEGIGYEQYF
TRBJ2-7,14,few,TRBD2,TRBV15,TGTGCCACCAGCGCTGCGGGGGACCCCTACGAGCAGTACTTC,CATSAAGDPYEQYF
TRBJ1-5,14,-,-,TRBV19,TGTGCCACCATCGACGGAGTTCTAAGGGGGCCCCAGCATTTT,CATIDGVLRGPQHF
TRBJ2-1,15,-,TRBD1,TRBV6-5,TGTGCCAGCAGTTACTCGATGGGACAGAACAATGAGCAGTTCTTC,CASSYSMGQNNEQFF
TRBJ1-5,16,-,TRBD1,TRBV2,TGTGCCAGCAGTTCCTTTACAGGGGGCAGCAATCAGCCCCAGCATTTT,CASSSFTGGSNQPQHF
TRBJ2-2,14,-,-,TRBV28,TGTGCCAGCAGGCTAGGACTGTACACCGGGGAGCTGTTTTTT,CASRLGLYTGELFF
TRBJ2-2,13,-,-,TRBV2,TGTGCCAGCAGTGATACAGACGCCGGGGAGCTGTTTTTT,CASSDTDAGELFF
TRBJ1-2,14,once,TRBD1,TRBV27,TGTGCCAGCAGTTTCGGACAGGGGATTTATGGCTACACCTTC,CASSFGQGIYGYTF
TRBJ1-1,13,once,TRBD1,TRBV2,TGTGCCAGCAGGGCACAGGGGAGGACTGAAGCTTTCTTT,CASRAQGRTEAFF
TRBJ1-2,15,-,TRBD1,TRBV28,TGTGCCAGCAGTCCCTTGGGACAGATAAACTATGGCTACACCTTC,CASSPLGQINYGYTF
TRBJ2-3,12,once,-,TRBV7-9,TGTGCCAGCAGCCAGGTTACAGATACGCAGTATTTT,CASSQVTDTQYF
TRBJ1-2,14,-,-,TRBV6-5,TGTGCCAGTACAGCAGCCAGGGTAAACTATGGCTACACCTTC,CASTAARVNYGYTF
TRBJ2-7,18,few,TRBD1,TRBV5-5,TGTGCCAGCAGCCGTATGCTCCGGGACAGGGTCATCATCAACGAGCAGTACTTC,CASSRMLRDRVIINEQYF
TRBJ1-5,13,once,-,TRBV20-1,TGCAGTGCTAGTCCAGGGTGGGTTCAGCCCCAGCATTTT,CSASPGWVQPQHF
TRBJ2-3,17,-,TRBD2,TRBV27,TGTGCCAGCAGTTTTGTCGTAGCGGGAGAGCGGACAGATACGCAGTATTTT,CASSFVVAGERTDTQYF
TRBJ2-3,18,-,TRBD2,TRBV14,TGTGCCAGCAGCCAAGAGGTGTCTAGCGGGAAGGGCACAGATACGCAGTATTTT,CASSQEVSSGKGTDTQYF
TRBJ1-6,15,-,TRBD1,TRBV19,TGTGCCAGTAGTATCCAGGGGGCGAGGGGATCACCCCTCCACTTT,CASSIQGARGSPLHF
TRBJ2-1,15,-,TRBD2,TRBV15,TGTGCCACCAGCCGGGGACTAGCGGGAATCGATGAGCAGTTCTTC,CATSRGLAGIDEQFF
TRBJ2-1,15,-,-,TRBV19,TGTGCCAGTAGGAGCCGGAGCATCTCCTACAATGAGCAGTTCTTC,CASRSRSISYNEQFF
TRBJ2-1,13,-,TRBD2,TRBV12-3/TRBV12-4,TGTGCCAGCAGTCCGACTAGCGGGAGATCCCAGTTCTTC,CASSPTSGRSQFF
TRBJ1-5,13,-,TRBD1,TRBV12-3/TRBV12-4,TGTGCCAGCGCCCGGGACAGGTATCAGCCCCAGCATTTT,CASARDRYQPQHF
TRBJ1-6,16,-,-,TRBV28,TGTGCCAGCTCCCGGGAGCGGAGCTCCTATAATTCACCCCTCCACTTT,CASSRERSSYNSPLHF
TRBJ2-5,13,-,-,TRBV3-1/TRBV3-2,TGTGCCAGCAGTGCCCCGGGGAGGGAGACCCAGTACTTC,CASSAPGRETQYF
TRBJ1-4,18,-,-,TRBV5-3,TGTGCCAGAAGCCAAAGACAGCGCACACTTAACCCTAATGAAAAACTGTTTTTT,CARSQRQRTLNPNEKLFF
TRBJ2-5,15,few,TRBD2,TRBV14,TGTGCCAGCAGCCAAGAGGCGGGGGTATTGGAGACCCAGTACTTC,CASSQEAGVLETQYF
TRBJ1-6,16,-,-,TRBV18,TGTGCCAGCTCAGAGACCACACAGGGCGGTAATTCACCCCTCCACTTT,CASSETTQGGNSPLHF
TRBJ2-7,14,many,TRBD1,TRBV27,TGTGCCAGCAGGTCCGGGACAGGGTCCTACGAGCAGTACTTC,CASRSGTGSYEQYF
TRBJ1-2,16,-,TRBD1,TRBV27,TGTGCCAGCAGGTCGGACAGGGGCACTATTAACTATGGCTACACCTTC,CASRSDRGTINYGYTF
TRBJ2-5,14,-,-,TRBV2,TGTGCCAGCAAGTCCAGCGCAGCCGTGGAGACCCAGTACTTC,CASKSSAAVETQYF
TRBJ2-1,16,-,TRBD1,TRBV7-9,TGTGCCAGCAGCTTATCAGGGGGCGCGAAAACTAATGAGCAGTTCTTC,CASSLSGGAKTNEQFF
TRBJ2-7,14,-,-,TRBV18,TGTGCCAGCTCACCTTCCCGTGACATCTACGAGCAGTACTTC,CASSPSRDIYEQYF
TRBJ1-2,14,-,TRBD1,TRBV2,TGTGCCAGCAGTAGGACAGGGGGCGAAGAGCGCTACACCTTC,CASSRTGGEERYTF
TRBJ1-5,13,-,-,TRBV20-1,TGCAGTGCTAGTTCTTTAGGCAATCAGCCCCAGCATTTT,CSASSLGNQPQHF